Listed below are T cell receptor beta chains from one sample, sequenced in a study of OX40 agonist ivuxolimab in advanced cancers. Data came from immunoSEQ multiplex PCR; TCRdb stores just in-frame clones and leaves some out. This sample has more than 30,000 clones, with 70% to 90% found just once. The sample here was CD4+ or CD8+ T cells sorted from blood, taken in a trial of the OX40 agonist ivuxolimab. These receptors were obtained from an adult with an advanced solid tumor such as melanoma, head and neck, liver or kidney cancer. The CDR3 runs from the conserved cysteine through the conserved F or W. A D gene is named only where the DNA matches it firmly. Clone size appears in some rows only: once, few, many, or a class for an expanded clone.

V,D,size,J,CDR3,DNA
TRBV11-2,TRBD2,.,TRBJ2-2,CASSLVAGGGTGELFF,TGTGCCAGCAGCTTAGTAGCGGGAGGTGGGACCGGGGAGCTGTTTTTT
TRBV14,.,.,TRBJ2-5,CASSQDYGDKEETQYF,TGTGCCAGCAGCCAAGATTATGGGGACAAAGAAGAGACCCAGTACTTC
TRBV5-6,TRBD1,.,TRBJ2-3,CASSSTGGDTDTQYF,TGTGCCAGCAGCTCCACAGGGGGTGACACAGATACGCAGTATTTT
TRBV6-1,.,.,TRBJ1-2,CASSPGVGPYGYTF,TGTGCCAGCAGTCCGGGGGTAGGCCCCTATGGCTACACCTTC
TRBV7-9,TRBD1,.,TRBJ1-2,CASSADGTADGYTF,TGTGCCAGCAGCGCCGACGGGACAGCCGATGGCTACACCTTC
TRBV29-1,TRBD2,once,TRBJ2-1,CSVTPTSGSYNEQFF,TGCAGCGTCACGCCGACTAGCGGGTCCTACAATGAGCAGTTCTTC
TRBV15,.,.,TRBJ2-5,CATSRDPGETQYF,TGTGCCACCAGCAGAGATCCCGGGGAGACCCAGTACTTC
TRBV2,TRBD2,.,TRBJ2-7,CATSGSIYEQYF,TGTGCCACTAGCGGGAGTATCTACGAGCAGTACTTC
TRBV27,.,.,TRBJ1-1,CASRKGRNTEAFF,TGTGCCAGCAGAAAAGGCCGCAACACTGAAGCTTTCTTT
TRBV20-1,.,.,TRBJ2-7,CRPEPPYEQYF,TGCAGGCCGGAACCCCCCTACGAGCAGTACTTC
TRBV9,.,.,TRBJ2-7,CASSVGSGSGYEQYF,TGTGCCAGCAGCGTAGGGAGTGGCTCTGGCTACGAGCAGTACTTC
TRBV19,.,.,TRBJ1-5,CASSLDRLDQPQHF,TGTGCCAGTAGTTTAGACAGGCTGGATCAGCCCCAGCATTTT
TRBV5-1,.,.,TRBJ2-1,CASSWDPGDEQFF,TGCGCCAGCAGCTGGGACCCCGGCGATGAGCAGTTCTTC
TRBV4-1,.,.,TRBJ1-2,CASSLTDRANYGYTF,TGCGCCAGCAGCCTAACGGACCGAGCTAACTATGGCTACACCTTC
TRBV9,TRBD1,.,TRBJ2-7,CASSEGETGGLSYEQYF,TGTGCCAGCAGCGAGGGGGAAACAGGGGGCCTTTCCTACGAGCAGTACTTC
TRBV9,.,.,TRBJ1-1,CASSVAADTEAFF,TGTGCCAGCAGCGTGGCGGCGGACACTGAAGCTTTCTTT
TRBV5-4,.,.,TRBJ2-7,CASSSGTSGRYSYEQYF,TGTGCCAGCAGCTCAGGTACCTCCGGACGGTACTCATACGAGCAGTACTTC
TRBV19,TRBD2,.,TRBJ2-7,CASSILASGGYEQYF,TGTGCCAGTAGTATTTTGGCTAGCGGGGGCTACGAGCAGTACTTC
TRBV28,TRBD1,.,TRBJ2-7,CASSLSDRGKEQYF,TGTGCCAGCAGTTTATCAGACAGGGGTAAGGAGCAGTACTTC
TRBV4-1,TRBD1,.,TRBJ2-3,CASSYGTGPSTDTQYF,TGCGCCAGCAGCTACGGGACAGGGCCTAGCACAGATACGCAGTATTTT
TRBV13,.,.,TRBJ2-3,CASRLLRDSVSTDTQYF,TGTGCCAGCAGACTCCTGAGGGACTCCGTAAGCACAGATACGCAGTATTTT
TRBV5-1,TRBD1,once,TRBJ2-2,CASSSRTGGSGGELFF,TGCGCCAGCAGCAGCCGGACAGGGGGCTCTGGCGGGGAGCTGTTTTTT
TRBV28,.,.,TRBJ1-1,CASSFSGGAMNTEAFF,TGTGCCAGCAGTTTTAGCGGGGGCGCGATGAACACTGAAGCTTTCTTT
TRBV21-1,.,.,TRBJ2-1,CASSKGRLAAYNEQFF,TGTGCCAGCAGCAAAGGGCGCCTAGCGGCTTACAATGAGCAGTTCTTC
TRBV6-5,.,.,TRBJ2-3,CASSYEWADTQYF,TGTGCCAGCAGTTACGAGTGGGCAGATACGCAGTATTTT
TRBV13,.,.,TRBJ2-7,CASSSTRSGSGSYEQYF,TGTGCCAGCAGCTCGACCCGCAGTGGTAGCGGTTCCTACGAGCAGTACTTC
TRBV18,TRBD1,.,TRBJ1-1,CASSPGTGGTGMGAFF,TGTGCCAGCTCACCAGGGACAGGGGGAACGGGCATGGGAGCTTTCTTT
TRBV5-6,.,few,TRBJ2-5,CASSRPRLKMETQYF,TGTGCCAGCAGTCGCCCACGGTTGAAGATGGAGACCCAGTACTTC
TRBV19,TRBD1,.,TRBJ2-2,CASSGQGANTGELFF,TGTGCCAGTAGCGGACAGGGGGCGAACACCGGGGAGCTGTTTTTT
TRBV28,.,.,TRBJ2-7,CASSLWGGRYEQYF,TGTGCCAGCAGTTTATGGGGGGGCCGGTACGAGCAGTACTTC
TRBV5-6,TRBD2,few,TRBJ2-1,CASSFGTSGSFYNEQFF,TGTGCCAGCAGCTTCGGGACTAGCGGGAGCTTCTACAATGAGCAGTTCTTC
TRBV5-1,.,.,TRBJ2-3,CASSLGTTRDTQYF,TGCGCCAGCAGCTTGGGGACTACCAGGGATACGCAGTATTTT
TRBV27,.,.,TRBJ2-5,CASSLISGEQETQYF,TGTGCCAGCAGTTTAATATCGGGAGAGCAAGAGACCCAGTACTTC
TRBV19,TRBD1,.,TRBJ1-2,CASSRRQGAGGYTF,TGTGCCAGTAGTAGAAGACAGGGGGCTGGCGGCTACACCTTC
TRBV11-3,.,.,TRBJ2-1,CASSFQNNEQFF,TGTGCCAGCAGCTTTCAGAACAATGAGCAGTTCTTC
TRBV15,TRBD2,few,TRBJ2-1,CATSREIGGLAAHEQFF,TGTGCCACCAGCAGGGAGATAGGGGGACTAGCGGCCCATGAGCAGTTCTTC
TRBV5-6,.,.,TRBJ2-2,CASSYPSLGELFF,TGTGCCAGCAGCTACCCGTCCCTCGGGGAGCTGTTTTTT
TRBV14,TRBD2,.,TRBJ2-3,CASSLEGLASTDTQYF,TGTGCCAGCAGCCTCGAAGGACTAGCCAGCACAGATACGCAGTATTTT
TRBV9,.,.,TRBJ2-1,CASSVVDRTYNEQFF,TGTGCCAGCAGCGTAGTAGACAGAACCTACAATGAGCAGTTCTTC
TRBV14,.,.,TRBJ2-7,CASGGTIYEQYF,TGTGCCAGCGGCGGGACCATTTACGAGCAGTACTTC
TRBV19,TRBD1,few,TRBJ1-5,CASSGQGNEPQHF,TGTGCCAGTAGCGGACAGGGGAATGAGCCCCAGCATTTT
TRBV2,TRBD1,.,TRBJ2-1,CASREPGQGLANEQFF,TGTGCCAGCAGAGAGCCGGGACAGGGATTGGCAAATGAGCAGTTCTTC
TRBV28,TRBD2,.,TRBJ2-1,CASSLLAGAGNEQFF,TGTGCCAGCAGTTTACTAGCGGGGGCCGGCAATGAGCAGTTCTTC
TRBV19,TRBD1,.,TRBJ2-6,CASSIGMDRASGANVLTF,TGTGCCAGTAGTATAGGAATGGACAGGGCCTCTGGGGCCAACGTCCTGACTTTC
TRBV7-6,.,once,TRBJ2-1,CASVLSAGPYNEQFF,TGTGCCAGCGTATTATCAGCGGGCCCCTACAATGAGCAGTTCTTC
TRBV25-1,TRBD1,once,TRBJ2-3,CASGDRGSSDTQYF,TGTGCCAGCGGGGACAGGGGATCTTCAGATACGCAGTATTTT